The clone carrying this T cell receptor beta chain has a handful of counts. Between the trimmed V and J ends, which lost 6 bases and 1 base, there was a span of 13 bases. This CDR3 region has 14 residues. The V gene's germline CDR1 is SGHAT and CDR2 FQNNGV. The data were obtained in a study of blood T cell repertoires in COVID-19. Overall study: The origin of the acute and convalescent COVID-19 samples was the United States, Italy and Spain. T cells, B-cell-depleted T cells, or PBMCs provided the cDNA or gDNA that served as material.

Per the original data handling: Using reference gene primer amplification, nucleated cell counts were estimated. The repertoire was sequenced with immunoSEQ multiplex PCR; TCRdb's copy has only in-frame clones and lacks some. V and J calls and clone size come straight from that table; D and trimming were deduced from the DNA. The sample yields 200,000 to 300,000 clones, nearly 85% seen once. This chain links TRBV11-2 with TRBJ2-7, with D possibly TRBD1 on 5 matching bases. This clonotype originated in a human donor in a cohort sampled during active COVID-19. Sequencing was carried out using peripheral blood. The CDR3 DNA reads TGTGCCAGCAGTTGGGGCAGAAATTCCTACGAGCAGTACTTC. It encodes CASSWGRNSYEQYF.